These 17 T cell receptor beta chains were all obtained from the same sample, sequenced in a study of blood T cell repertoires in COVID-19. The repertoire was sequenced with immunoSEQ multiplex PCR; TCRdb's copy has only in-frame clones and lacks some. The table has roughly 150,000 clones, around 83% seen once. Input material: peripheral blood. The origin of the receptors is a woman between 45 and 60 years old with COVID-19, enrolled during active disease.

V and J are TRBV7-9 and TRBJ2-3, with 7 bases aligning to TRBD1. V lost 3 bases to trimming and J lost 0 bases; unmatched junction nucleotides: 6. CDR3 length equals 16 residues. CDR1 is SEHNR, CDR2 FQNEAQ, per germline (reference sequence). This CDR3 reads CASSFDQTGSTDTQYF. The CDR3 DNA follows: TGTGCCAGCAGCTTTGACCAGACAGGGAGCACAGATACGCAGTATTTT.

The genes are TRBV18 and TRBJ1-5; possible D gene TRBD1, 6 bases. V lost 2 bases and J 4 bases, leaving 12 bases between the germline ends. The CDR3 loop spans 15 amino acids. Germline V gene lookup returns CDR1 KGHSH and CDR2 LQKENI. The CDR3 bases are TGTGCCAGCTCACCAGCAGGGGCAGGGAATCAGCCCCAGCATTTT. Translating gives CASSPAGAGNQPQHF.

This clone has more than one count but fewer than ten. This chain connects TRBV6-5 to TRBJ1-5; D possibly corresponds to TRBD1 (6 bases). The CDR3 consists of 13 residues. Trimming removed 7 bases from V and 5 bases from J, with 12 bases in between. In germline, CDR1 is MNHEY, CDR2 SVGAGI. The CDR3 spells CASTGGADQPQHF. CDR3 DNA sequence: TGTGCCAGCACGGGGGGGGCTGATCAGCCCCAGCATTTT.

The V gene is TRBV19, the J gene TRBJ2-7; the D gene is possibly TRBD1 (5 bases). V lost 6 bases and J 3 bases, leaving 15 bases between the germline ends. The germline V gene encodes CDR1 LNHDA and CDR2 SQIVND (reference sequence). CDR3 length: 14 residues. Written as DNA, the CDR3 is TGTGCCAGTAGACCGACAGTCGATAGCTACGAGCAGTACTTC. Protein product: CASRPTVDSYEQYF.

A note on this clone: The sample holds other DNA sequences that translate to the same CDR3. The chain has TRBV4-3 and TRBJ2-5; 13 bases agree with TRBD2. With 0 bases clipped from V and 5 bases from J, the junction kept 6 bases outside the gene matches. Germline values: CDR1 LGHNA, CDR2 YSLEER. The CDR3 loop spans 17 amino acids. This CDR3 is CASSQDPGTSGVETQYF. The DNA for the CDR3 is TGCGCCAGCAGCCAAGATCCAGGGACTAGCGGGGTGGAGACCCAGTACTTC.

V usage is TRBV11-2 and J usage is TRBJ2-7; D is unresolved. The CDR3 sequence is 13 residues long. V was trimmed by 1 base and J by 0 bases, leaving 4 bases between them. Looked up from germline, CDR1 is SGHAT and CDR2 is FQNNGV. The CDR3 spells CASSLAISYEQYF. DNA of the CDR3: TGTGCCAGCAGCTTAGCAATCTCCTACGAGCAGTACTTC.

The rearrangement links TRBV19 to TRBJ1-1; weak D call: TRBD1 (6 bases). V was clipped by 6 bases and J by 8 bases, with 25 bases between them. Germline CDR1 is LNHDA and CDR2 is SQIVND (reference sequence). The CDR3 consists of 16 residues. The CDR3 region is CASSSTQGPRVGEAFF. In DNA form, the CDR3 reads TGTGCCAGTAGCTCCACCCAGGGGCCGCGGGTGGGGGAAGCTTTCTTT.

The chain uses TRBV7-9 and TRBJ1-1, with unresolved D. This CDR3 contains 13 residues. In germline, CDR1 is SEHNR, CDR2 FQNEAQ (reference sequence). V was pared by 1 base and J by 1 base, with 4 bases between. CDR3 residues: CASSLGQNTEAFF. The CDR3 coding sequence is TGTGCCAGCAGCTTAGGACAGAACACTGAAGCTTTCTTT.

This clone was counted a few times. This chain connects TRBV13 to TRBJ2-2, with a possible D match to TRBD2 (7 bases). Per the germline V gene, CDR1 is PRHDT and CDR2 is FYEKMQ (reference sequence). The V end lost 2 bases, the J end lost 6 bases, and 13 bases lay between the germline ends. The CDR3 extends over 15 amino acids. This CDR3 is CASSLRGAGPGELFF. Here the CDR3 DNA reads TGTGCCAGCAGCTTACGGGGGGCTGGCCCCGGGGAGCTGTTTTTT.

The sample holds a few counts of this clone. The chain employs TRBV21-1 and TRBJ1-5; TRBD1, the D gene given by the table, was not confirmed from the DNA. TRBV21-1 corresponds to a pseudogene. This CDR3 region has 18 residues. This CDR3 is CASSKRKGAQGCNQPQHF. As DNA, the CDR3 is TGTGCCAGCAGCAAACGGAAAGGGGCACAGGGTTGCAATCAGCCCCAGCATTTT.

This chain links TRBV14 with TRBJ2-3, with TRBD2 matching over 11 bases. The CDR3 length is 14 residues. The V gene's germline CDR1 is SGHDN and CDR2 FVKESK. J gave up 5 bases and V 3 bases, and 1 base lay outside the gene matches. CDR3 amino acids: CASSQTSGEDTQYF. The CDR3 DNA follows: TGTGCCAGCAGCCAGACTAGCGGGGAAGATACGCAGTATTTT.

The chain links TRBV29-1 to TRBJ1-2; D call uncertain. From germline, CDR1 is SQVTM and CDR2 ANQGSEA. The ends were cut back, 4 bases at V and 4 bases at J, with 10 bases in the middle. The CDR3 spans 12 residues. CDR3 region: CSVVGRTYGYTF. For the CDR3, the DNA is TGCAGCGTTGTTGGCAGAACCTATGGCTACACCTTC.

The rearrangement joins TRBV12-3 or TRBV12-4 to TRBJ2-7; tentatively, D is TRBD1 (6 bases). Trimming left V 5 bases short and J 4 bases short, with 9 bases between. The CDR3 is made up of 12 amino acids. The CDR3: CASSLGQYEQYF. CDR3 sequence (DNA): TGTGCCAGCAGTCTAGGACAGTACGAGCAGTACTTC.

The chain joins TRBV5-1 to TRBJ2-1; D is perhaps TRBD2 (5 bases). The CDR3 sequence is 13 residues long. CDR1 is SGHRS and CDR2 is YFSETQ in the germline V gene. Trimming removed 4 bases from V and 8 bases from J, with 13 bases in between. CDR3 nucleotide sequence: TGCGCCAGCAGCCCTGGAGGCTGGGATGAGCAGTTCTTC. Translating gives CASSPGGWDEQFF.

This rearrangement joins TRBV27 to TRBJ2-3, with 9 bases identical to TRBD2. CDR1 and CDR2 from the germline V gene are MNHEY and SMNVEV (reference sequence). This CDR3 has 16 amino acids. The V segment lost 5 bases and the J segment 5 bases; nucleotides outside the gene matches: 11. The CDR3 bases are TGTGCCAGCAGTCTCAAAGCGGGGGGCTTGGGAGATACGCAGTATTTT. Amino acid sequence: CASSLKAGGLGDTQYF.

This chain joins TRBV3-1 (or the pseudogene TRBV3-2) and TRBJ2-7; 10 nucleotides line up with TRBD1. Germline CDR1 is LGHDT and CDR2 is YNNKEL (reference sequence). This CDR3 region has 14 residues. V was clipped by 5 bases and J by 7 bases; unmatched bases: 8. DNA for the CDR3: TGTGCCAGCAGCACGGGACAGGGGCCTTGGGAGCAGTACTTC. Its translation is CASSTGQGPWEQYF.

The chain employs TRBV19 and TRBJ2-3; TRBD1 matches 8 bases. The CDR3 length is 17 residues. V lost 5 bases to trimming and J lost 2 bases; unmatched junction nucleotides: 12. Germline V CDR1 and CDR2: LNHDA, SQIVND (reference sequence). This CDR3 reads CASSAGQGRLLTDTQYF. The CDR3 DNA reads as TGTGCCAGTAGTGCAGGACAGGGCCGTCTACTCACAGATACGCAGTATTTT. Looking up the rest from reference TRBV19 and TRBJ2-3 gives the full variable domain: DGGITQSPKYLFRKEGQNVTLSCEQNLNHDAMYWYRQDPGQGLRLIYYSQIVNDFQKGDIAEGYSVSREKKESFPLTVTSAQKNPTAFYLCASSAGQGRLLTDTQYFGPGTRLTVL.